This passage covers 27 T cell receptor beta chains from one sample sequenced in a study of blood T cell repertoires in COVID-19. The protocol was immunoSEQ multiplex PCR, while the TCRdb copy is restricted to in-frame clones and leaves out a portion. The repertoire holds fewer than 300,000 clones, about nine tenths seen once, with 1.1% in the top ten. What was sequenced was PBMCs or T cells enriched from blood (not recorded which). The receptors shown here come from a woman in her 30s who had recovered from COVID-19.

This chain joins TRBV7-2 and TRBJ2-3, with D tentatively TRBD2 (5 bases). From germline, CDR1 is SGHTA and CDR2 FQGNSA. V was cut by 5 bases and J by 4 bases, with 7 bases left in between. This CDR3 spans 12 amino acids. The CDR3 loop is CASSQDSDTQYF. The CDR3 DNA is TGTGCCAGCAGCCAGGACTCAGATACGCAGTATTTT.

This chain uses TRBV19 with TRBJ1-5; 7 bases fit TRBD1. The J segment lost 5 bases and the V segment lost 6 bases, leaving 4 bases of the junction unmatched. The CDR3 spans 13 residues. From germline, CDR1 is LNHDA and CDR2 SQIVND (reference sequence). In nucleotides, the CDR3 is TGTGCCAGTAGCGACAGGGAGGATCAGCCCCAGCATTTT. Translating gives CASSDREDQPQHF.

The chain carries TRBV29-1 and TRBJ1-6; 7 bases match TRBD1. V shed 4 bases and J 7 bases; nucleotides not matched to a gene: 4. This CDR3 spans 13 amino acids. Germline V lookup: CDR1 SQVTM, CDR2 ANQGSEA. The DNA of the CDR3 is TGCAGCGTTGTCGGGACAGCCAATTCACCCCTCCACTTT. Amino acid sequence: CSVVGTANSPLHF.

This chain connects TRBV9 to TRBJ2-2; a weak D match, TRBD2 (6 bases). This CDR3 region has 15 residues. The V gene's germline CDR1 is SGDLS and CDR2 YYNGEE. V lost 0 bases and J lost 7, with 13 bases in between. For the CDR3, the DNA is TGTGCCAGCAGCGTAGACGGGAGTCGGGTCGGGGAGCTGTTTTTT. It translates to CASSVDGSRVGELFF.

The count of this clone is one. The CDR3 sequence is CASSWGQGKGNTIYF. CDR3 DNA sequence: TGTGCCAGCAGCTGGGGACAGGGGAAAGGAAACACCATATATTTT. The genes are TRBV7-2 and TRBJ1-3; TRBD1 aligns across 10 bases. The germline gives CDR1 SGHTA, CDR2 FQGNSA. This CDR3 comprises 15 residues. The J segment lost 4 bases and the V segment lost 4 bases, leaving 4 bases of the junction unmatched.

The CDR3 spells CASSPLSDTQYF. The DNA of the CDR3 is TGTGCCAGCAGTCCCTTGTCCGATACGCAGTATTTT. The rearrangement links TRBV9 to TRBJ2-3; D gene unclear. CDR3 length equals 12 residues. V dropped 5 bases and J dropped 6 bases, with 10 bases sitting between them. Germline assignment: CDR1 SGDLS and CDR2 YYNGEE.

This clone was counted once. The rearrangement uses TRBV29-1 and TRBJ2-7; possible D gene TRBD1, 6 bases. V dropped 4 bases and J dropped 2 bases, with 9 bases sitting between them. CDR3 length equals 12 residues. In germline, CDR1 is SQVTM, CDR2 ANQGSEA. The CDR3 sequence is CSVVPGAYEQYF. The CDR3 region has the DNA TGCAGCGTTGTCCCAGGGGCCTACGAGCAGTACTTC.

This chain connects TRBV18 to TRBJ2-7, with a possible D match to TRBD2 (5 bases). Trimming removed 3 bases from V and 1 base from J, with 19 bases in between. The germline gives CDR1 KGHSH, CDR2 LQKENI. The CDR3 length is 17 residues. The CDR3, as DNA: TGTGCCAGCTCACCCTCTCGGGGAGATGGACCATCCTACGAGCAGTACTTC. Translation: CASSPSRGDGPSYEQYF.

This clone was counted between two and nine times. The CDR3 coding sequence is TGTGCCAGCAGTCCTGACAGGGGGCTTGGAGAGCAGTACTTC. It specifies CASSPDRGLGEQYF. This chain joins TRBV28 and TRBJ2-7, with 10 positions matching TRBD1. V dropped 5 bases and J dropped 7; count of bases not matched to a gene: 8. The CDR3 is 14 amino acids. Germline CDR1 MDHEN, CDR2 SYDVKM.

This chain connects TRBV6-1 to TRBJ2-7; 8 nucleotides line up with TRBD1. The length of the CDR3 is 15 residues. Germline V gene sequence: CDR1 MNHNS, CDR2 SASEGT. V was clipped by 0 bases and J by 3 bases; unmatched bases: 4. The CDR3, as DNA: TGTGCCAGCAGTGAAGCAACAGGGGGTCACTACGAGCAGTACTTC. As protein: CASSEATGGHYEQYF.

The gene calls are TRBV4-2 and TRBJ1-5, with a tentative D call TRBD1 (5 bases). The CDR3 consists of 16 residues. The V and J ends lost 0 bases and 4 bases respectively, with 13 bases between them. Germline values: CDR1 LGHNA, CDR2 YNFKEQ. CDR3 residues: CASSQERGQPNQPQHF. DNA for the CDR3: TGTGCCAGCAGCCAAGAGCGGGGCCAGCCTAATCAGCCCCAGCATTTT.

The chain carries TRBV7-9 and TRBJ2-1; D is ambiguous. Trimming removed 5 bases from V and 7 bases from J, with 12 bases in between. This CDR3 contains 13 residues. Germline CDR1 is SEHNR and CDR2 is FQNEAQ (reference sequence). The CDR3 spells CASSPLSRNEQFF. DNA for the CDR3: TGTGCCAGCAGCCCCCTTAGCCGTAATGAGCAGTTCTTC.

The chain joins TRBV5-5 to TRBJ2-2; D is unresolved. The CDR3 is 15 amino acids. The V end lost 1 base, the J end lost 2 bases, and 9 bases lay between the germline ends. Germline V gene sequence: CDR1 SGHKS, CDR2 YYEKEE (reference sequence). The CDR3: CASSLQQLNTGELFF. The DNA for the CDR3 is TGTGCCAGCAGCTTGCAACAGTTAAACACCGGGGAGCTGTTTTTT.

This chain joins TRBV3-1 (or the pseudogene TRBV3-2) and TRBJ1-5, with a tentative D call TRBD1 (5 bases). Trimming stripped 4 bases from V and 4 bases from J, with 17 bases between. Germline V gene data show CDR1 as LGHDT and CDR2 as YNNKEL (reference sequence). The CDR3 runs 16 residues. The CDR3 DNA sequence: TGTGCCAGCAGCCCCGGTGGAGGGCAGGGAAATCAGCCCCAGCATTTT. Translating it yields CASSPGGGQGNQPQHF.

This rearrangement joins TRBV7-2 to TRBJ1-2; 8 bases are a match to TRBD1. Germline V gene lookup returns CDR1 SGHTA and CDR2 FQGNSA. V shed 5 bases and J 2 bases; nucleotides not matched to a gene: 7. The CDR3 spans 15 residues. Written as DNA, the CDR3 is TGTGCCAGCAGCCCGTGGGACAGGAGCAACTATGGCTACACCTTC. Its translation: CASSPWDRSNYGYTF.

This clone appeared a few times. The chain couples TRBV6-2 or TRBV6-3 to TRBJ1-2; D is unresolved. CDR1 is MNHEY and CDR2 is SVGEGT in the germline V gene. The CDR3 covers 13 residues. Trimming took 5 bases from V and 1 from J, leaving 8 bases between them. In nucleotides, the CDR3 is TGTGCCAGCAGTGGTCCGAGTAACTATGGCTACACCTTC. This sequence encodes CASSGPSNYGYTF.

J is TRBJ2-7 and V is TRBV6-5; maybe TRBD2 (6 bases). The ends were cut back, 8 bases at V and 7 bases at J, with 21 bases in the middle. The CDR3 totals 14 residues. Per germline, CDR1 MNHEY and CDR2 SVGAGI. The CDR3 spells CASSSEGPSREQYF. The CDR3 DNA reads as TGTGCCAGCTCTAGCGAGGGGCCCTCGAGGGAGCAGTACTTC.

CDR3 loop: CASSSLDYSYEQYF. The CDR3 DNA reads as TGTGCCAGCAGTTCACTTGACTACTCCTACGAGCAGTACTTC. The V call is TRBV28, the J call TRBJ2-7; D might be TRBD2 (5 bases). V lost 4 bases, J lost 0 bases, and 10 bases lay in between. The length of the CDR3 is 14 residues. Germline assignment: CDR1 MDHEN and CDR2 SYDVKM. Full variable domain (missing parts from reference TRBV28 and TRBJ2-7): DVKVTQSSRYLVKRTGEKVFLECVQDMDHENMFWYRQDPGLGLRLIYFSYDVKMKEKGDIPEGYSVSREKKERFSLILESASTNQTSMYLCASSSLDYSYEQYFGPGTRLTVT.

This clone was counted once. The chain has TRBV4-2 and TRBJ2-2; TRBD2 matches 14 bases. Trimming cost V 1 base and J 7 bases; bases outside gene matches: 5. The CDR3 runs to 17 residues. Germline V gene sequence: CDR1 LGHNA, CDR2 YNFKEQ. The DNA for the CDR3 is TGTGCCAGCAGCCAAGTGGCGGGACTAGCGGGAGACGGGGAGCTGTTTTTT. Residues: CASSQVAGLAGDGELFF.

V is TRBV11-3 and J is TRBJ2-7; the match to TRBD2 covers 9 bases. Unmatched junction bases numbered 19, after V lost 5 bases and J lost 2 bases. The CDR3 spans 19 residues. Germline values: CDR1 SGHNT, CDR2 YENEEA. This CDR3 reads CASSPFGLAGFQTPYEQYF. Written as DNA, the CDR3 is TGTGCCAGCAGCCCCTTTGGGCTAGCGGGATTTCAAACGCCCTACGAGCAGTACTTC.

V gene TRBV30 combines with J gene TRBJ2-1; 7 nucleotides align to TRBD2. Germline CDR1 reads GTSNPN; CDR2 reads SVGIG (reference sequence). CDR3 size: 11 residues. V was clipped by 7 bases and J by 12 bases; unmatched bases: 9. Written as DNA, the CDR3 is TGTGCCTACCCGACTAGCAACCGGCAGTTCTTC. It encodes CAYPTSNRQFF.

This clone was seen only once. The chain recombines TRBV6-5 with TRBJ2-2, with TRBD2 matching 7 bases. V lost 7 bases and J lost 3; bases outside the gene matches: 5. Germline V gene sequence: CDR1 MNHEY, CDR2 SVGAGI. The CDR3 runs to 14 residues. CDR3 in DNA: TGTGCCAGCAAGGCTAGCGGTTACACCGGGGAGCTGTTTTTT. It is translated as CASKASGYTGELFF.

This rearrangement joins TRBV28 to TRBJ1-1; D may be TRBD1 (6 bases). Looked up from germline, CDR1 is MDHEN and CDR2 is SYDVKM. Trimming removed 3 bases from V and 7 bases from J, with 15 bases in between. The CDR3 consists of 14 residues. CDR3 amino acids: CASSFPTGQLEAFF. For the CDR3, the DNA is TGTGCCAGCAGTTTCCCCACCGGACAGCTTGAAGCTTTCTTT.

The V gene is TRBV25-1, the J gene TRBJ2-7, with D perhaps matching TRBD1 (5 bases). V was pared by 8 bases and J by 2 bases, with 16 bases between. The CDR3 consists of 14 residues. Per the germline V gene, CDR1 is MGHDK and CDR2 is SYGVNS. CDR3 in DNA: TGTGCCAGCTCTACCCAGGGTCCTCCCTACGAGCAGTACTTC. Protein sequence: CASSTQGPPYEQYF.

V usage is TRBV10-3 and J usage is TRBJ1-5, with 8 bases that match TRBD1. Germline V gene lookup returns CDR1 ENHRY and CDR2 SYGVKD. Germline trimming cut 5 bases from V and 5 bases from J; bases unmatched to any gene: 5. The CDR3 covers 14 residues. CDR3 residues: CAISSGQDYQPQHF. The CDR3 region has the DNA TGTGCCATCAGTTCGGGACAGGATTATCAGCCCCAGCATTTT.

This rearrangement joins TRBV4-3 to TRBJ2-2; TRBD2 agrees at 7 bases. The J segment lost 4 bases and the V segment lost 8 bases, leaving 10 bases of the junction unmatched. CDR3 size: 15 residues. CDR1 and CDR2 from the germline V gene are LGHNA and YSLEER. CDR3 sequence: CASGGVVDGTGELFF. The DNA of the CDR3 is TGCGCCAGCGGGGGGGTAGTGGATGGCACCGGGGAGCTGTTTTTT.

In its sample, this clone was seen once. The chain carries TRBV6-5 and TRBJ2-7, with D possibly matching TRBD1 (5 bases). Trimming took 2 bases from V and 4 from J, leaving 6 bases between them. The CDR3 loop spans 12 amino acids. CDR1 is MNHEY, CDR2 SVGAGI, per germline. Here the CDR3 reads CASSYRGYEQYF. The CDR3 DNA sequence: TGTGCCAGCAGTTACAGGGGTTACGAGCAGTACTTC.